This paragraph covers one T cell receptor beta chain sequence. The CDR3 regions of TCR beta were amplified from RNA transcripts. The HTBI primer set was used in a first-round RT-PCR of the TCR CDR3. TCRdb re-called the multiplex PCR reads with MiXCR, one entry per CDR3 protein. The sample gives some 620,000 distinct CDR3 sequences, 15% to 20% of which show up once; around 4% is in the top ten. Hyperthyroidism, newly diagnosed and lasting under 2 months, affected patients aged 18 to 65. This sample stems from a study of T cells in Graves' hyperthyroidism and ophthalmopathy. Per the germline V gene, CDR1 is LGHNA and CDR2 is YSLEER. The length of the CDR3 is 13 residues. The V gene end was trimmed by 3 bases and the J gene end by 9 bases; junction bases not matched to a gene: 6.

The TCR was taken from a woman between 25 and 40 years old with Graves' hyperthyroidism. The sequencing input was blood. The chain employs TRBV4-3 and TRBJ2-3, with TRBD2 matching 7 bases. The CDR3 bases are TGCGCCAGCAGCCAGACCGGGACTACGACGCAGTATTTT. Protein sequence: CASSQTGTTTQYF.